This entry lists 4 T cell receptor beta chains sequenced from one sample in a study of CD8 T cells in ankylosing spondylitis (dated by TCRdb to between 2016 and 2019). Libraries were built with 5' RACE. Sequenced on an Illumina HiSeq 2500. TCRdb redid the processing of the public reads, applying fastp at Q25 and MiXCR, and retained in-frame beta chains. One record per CDR3 amino acid sequence lists the most common genes and DNA. The sample profile shows over 130,000 distinct CDR3 sequences; 40% to 50% of them were found once. 12% to 15% of the sample is in the top ten clones. What was sequenced was synovial fluid, either unsorted or a sorted T cell fraction (not recorded which). These TCRs come from a male donor with ankylosing spondylitis.

The V and J genes are TRBV6-1 and TRBJ1-5; TRBD1 agrees at 8 bases. This CDR3 is 15 amino acids long. CDR1 and CDR2 (germline): MNHNS, SASEGT. V lost 6 bases and J lost 6; bases outside the gene matches: 10. CDR3 loop: CASSLTGASAQPQHF. CDR3 sequence (DNA): TGTGCCAGCAGCCTGACAGGGGCCTCGGCTCAGCCCCAGCATTTT.

This chain joins TRBV7-6 and TRBJ2-2; D is perhaps TRBD1 (6 bases). The CDR3 runs to 15 residues. V shed 5 bases and J shed 0 bases, with 10 bases lying between them. CDR1 SGHVS and CDR2 FNYEAQ come from the germline V gene. The CDR3 DNA sequence: TGTGCCAGCAGCACGGACAGTTCGAACACCGGGGAGCTGTTTTTT. This translates into CASSTDSSNTGELFF.

This clonotype was seen more than once but under ten times. This chain connects TRBV10-3 to TRBJ2-7, with 10 bases identical to TRBD2. The length of the CDR3 is 14 residues. Losses at the gene ends were 4 bases for V and 5 bases for J; bases not matched to a gene: 5. CDR1 is ENHRY, CDR2 SYGVKD, per germline. CDR3 sequence: CAISGSGGSHEQYF. CDR3 DNA sequence: TGTGCCATCAGTGGTAGCGGGGGGTCCCACGAGCAGTACTTC.

This clonotype has more than one count but fewer than ten. The rearrangement joins TRBV7-9 to TRBJ2-7; unclear D gene. Germline assignment: CDR1 SEHNR and CDR2 FQNEAQ (reference sequence). Deletions cut 4 bases from V and 6 bases from J, with 10 bases between. This CDR3 is 12 amino acids long. CDR3 sequence reads: CASSYGRSEQYF. DNA of the CDR3: TGTGCCAGCAGCTATGGAAGAAGCGAGCAGTACTTC. The variable domain in full, completed from reference TRBV7-9 and TRBJ2-7, reads DTGVSQNPRHKITKRGQNVTFRCDPISEHNRLYWYRQTLGQGPEFLTYFQNEAQLEKSRLLSDRFSAERPKGSFSTLEIQRTEQGDSAMYLCASSYGRSEQYFGPGTRLTVT.